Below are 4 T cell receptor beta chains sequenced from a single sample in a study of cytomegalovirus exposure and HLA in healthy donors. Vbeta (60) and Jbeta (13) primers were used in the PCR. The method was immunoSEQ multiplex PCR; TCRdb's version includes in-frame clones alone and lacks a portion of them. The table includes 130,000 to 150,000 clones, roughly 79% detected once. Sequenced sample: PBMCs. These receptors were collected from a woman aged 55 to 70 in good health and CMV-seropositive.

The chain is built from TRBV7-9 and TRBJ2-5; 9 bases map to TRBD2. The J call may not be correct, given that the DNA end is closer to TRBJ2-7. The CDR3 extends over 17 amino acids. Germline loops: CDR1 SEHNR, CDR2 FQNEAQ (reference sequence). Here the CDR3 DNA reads TGTGCCAGCAGCTCCGCCCAGGGGACTAGCAGCCCCCACGAGCAGTACTTC. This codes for CASSSAQGTSSPHEQYF.

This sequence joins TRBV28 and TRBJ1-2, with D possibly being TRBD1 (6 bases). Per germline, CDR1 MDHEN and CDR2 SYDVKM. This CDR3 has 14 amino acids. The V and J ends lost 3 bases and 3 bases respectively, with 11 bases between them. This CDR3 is CASSFGAGDYGYTF. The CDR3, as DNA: TGTGCCAGCAGTTTTGGGGCAGGGGACTATGGCTACACCTTC.

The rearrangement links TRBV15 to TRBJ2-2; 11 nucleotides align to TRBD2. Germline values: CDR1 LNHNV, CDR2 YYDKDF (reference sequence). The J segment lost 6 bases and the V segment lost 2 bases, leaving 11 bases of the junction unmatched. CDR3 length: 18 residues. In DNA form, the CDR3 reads TGTGCCACCAGCAGACTGAAGACTAGCGGGACTGGGCCCGGGGAGCTGTTTTTT. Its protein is CATSRLKTSGTGPGELFF.

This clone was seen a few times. The CDR3 DNA sequence: TGTGCCACCAGAGGGACTAGCGCCAACAATGAGCAGTTCTTC. Translating gives CATRGTSANNEQFF. This chain joins TRBV15 and TRBJ2-1; 10 bases map to TRBD2. Trimming removed 6 bases from V and 5 bases from J; junction bases left unmatched: 4. The V gene's germline CDR1 is LNHNV and CDR2 YYDKDF (reference sequence). The CDR3 runs to 14 residues.